This TCR beta chain was documented in a study of metastatic and nonmetastatic thyroid tumors. About the study: Both malignant and benign thyroid patients supplied peripheral blood and tumor or nodule tissue samples, across which the repertoires of these patients were then compared. Regarding the study as a whole: In blood and tumor, TCR beta diversity was reportedly significantly higher in malignant thyroid tumors than in benign nodules.

In the case of this clone: Its antigen is not known.

In the original workflow: Using the CDR3 differences seen across clinicopathological groups, the authors built a distant-metastasis classifier for papillary thyroid cancer, which was meant to discriminate distant-metastatic patients. TCRdb re-called clones via MiXCR from the PCR reads. The V and J calls here are based on TCRdb, not the publication. The table includes some 21,000 clones, 20% to 30% detected once. Nobody among the patients had been given any treatment before thyroid surgery. V lost 7 bases, J lost 7 bases, and 17 bases lay in between. Germline lookup yields CDR1 LNHDA and CDR2 SQIVND (reference sequence). This CDR3 has 13 amino acids.

This chain joins TRBV19 and TRBJ2-7; possible D gene TRBD1, 5 bases. Sequencing was performed on blood. This sequence originates from a male donor with papillary thyroid cancer or a benign thyroid nodule (not recorded which). Some clones in this sample may be carry-over from other donors' samples. The CDR3 loop reads CASNKGLWEEQYF. The CDR3 nucleotides are TGTGCCAGTAACAAGGGGCTTTGGGAAGAGCAGTACTTC.